These 22 T cell receptor beta chains were all obtained from the same sample, sequenced in a study of T-cell reconstitution after alpha-beta-depleted transplantation in children. This sample's TCRbeta library carried unique molecular identifier barcodes. TCRdb processed the PCR reads anew with MiXCR; each CDR3 protein has one entry. This table has 670,000 or so distinct CDR3 sequences, 10% to 15% appearing once. Material: PBMCs, obtained before TCRalphabeta/CD19-depleted stem cell transplant. The receptors were sampled from a girl aged 2-9 years with congenital amegakaryocytic thrombocytopenia, due to receive a stem cell transplant.

This clonotype was counted between two and nine times. The chain combines TRBV12-3 or TRBV12-4 with TRBJ2-1, with TRBD2 matching over 7 bases. This CDR3 is 20 amino acids long. Trimming took 4 bases from V and 6 from J; bases not matched to a gene: 24. The DNA of the CDR3 is TGTGCCAGCAGTTCCCACGTCCGCGGGAGTTCCCCTAGGTCCCCCAATGAGCAGTTCTTC. Amino acids: CASSSHVRGSSPRSPNEQFF.

The chain employs TRBV7-9 and TRBJ1-3, with D uncertain. The CDR3 consists of 15 residues. The germline gives CDR1 SEHNR, CDR2 FQNEAQ (reference sequence). Trimming stripped 1 base from V and 4 bases from J, with 11 bases between. The CDR3 nucleotides read TGTGCCAGCAGCTTAGGGGTGGCACCGGGAAACACCATATATTTT. Its translation: CASSLGVAPGNTIYF.

V is TRBV7-8 and J is TRBJ2-4; D perhaps matches TRBD1 (6 bases). This CDR3 region has 17 residues. Per the germline V gene, CDR1 is SGHVS and CDR2 is FQNEAQ. The V end lost 4 bases, the J end lost 3 bases, and 19 bases lay between the germline ends. CDR3 region: CASSSVAAGVGKNIQYF. The CDR3 DNA sequence: TGTGCCAGCAGCTCAGTCGCTGCAGGGGTTGGCAAAAACATTCAGTACTTC.

This clonotype occurred many times. The chain joins TRBV20-1 to TRBJ2-3; TRBD2 matches 9 bases. In germline, CDR1 is DFQATT, CDR2 SNEGSKA (reference sequence). This CDR3 spans 16 amino acids. Losses at the gene ends were 0 bases for V and 0 bases for J; bases not matched to a gene: 4. CDR3 in amino acids: CSARDPSGRSTDTQYF. The CDR3 bases are TGCAGTGCTAGAGATCCCAGCGGGAGGAGCACAGATACGCAGTATTTT.

This sequence joins TRBV25-1 and TRBJ1-4; D is unresolved. Germline assignment: CDR1 MGHDK and CDR2 SYGVNS. The CDR3 spans 14 residues. Between the trimmed V and J ends, which lost 2 bases and 4 bases, there was a span of 8 bases. The CDR3 loop reads CASSEQPLNEKLFF. The CDR3 nucleotides read TGTGCCAGCAGTGAACAGCCACTTAATGAAAAACTGTTTTTT.

V usage is TRBV12-3 or TRBV12-4 and J usage is TRBJ2-3; 8 positions agree with TRBD2. The V and J ends lost 5 bases and 2 bases, in that order; junction bases with no gene match: 6. The CDR3 consists of 15 residues. The CDR3 region is CASSERERYTDTQYF. The CDR3 coding sequence is TGTGCCAGCAGTGAGCGGGAGCGGTACACAGATACGCAGTATTTT.

This chain links TRBV11-2 with TRBJ2-3; 7 bases are a match to TRBD2. This CDR3 has 19 amino acids. V was pared by 5 bases and J by 0 bases, with 17 bases of the junction left unmatched. The germline V gene has CDR1 SGHAT and CDR2 FQNNGV. CDR3 coding DNA: TGTGCCAGCAGCCCGACGGCCGGGACTACCGACCAAAGCACAGATACGCAGTATTTT. Translation gives CASSPTAGTTDQSTDTQYF. The full variable domain, its missing parts supplied by reference TRBV11-2 and TRBJ2-3, is EAGVAQSPRYKIIEKRQSVAFWCNPISGHATLYWYQQILGQGPKLLIQFQNNGVVDDSQLPKDRFSAERLKGVDSTLKIQPAKLEDSAVYLCASSPTAGTTDQSTDTQYFGPGTRLTVL.

This clonotype was counted at least ten times. V gene TRBV12-5 combines with J gene TRBJ2-6, with D perhaps matching TRBD1 or TRBD2 (5 bases each). CDR1 is LGHNT and CDR2 is FRNRAP in the germline V gene. The CDR3 sequence is 19 residues long. Trimming removed 0 bases at V and 1 base at J, with 16 bases between. In DNA form, the CDR3 reads TGTGCTAGTGGTTTGGTACTAGACAGTCGACATTCTGGGGCCAACGTCCTGACTTTC. Translation gives CASGLVLDSRHSGANVLTF.

This clonotype was recorded many times. V is TRBV12-3 or TRBV12-4 and J is TRBJ2-7; 7 positions agree with TRBD2. CDR3 length: 14 amino acids. Unmatched junction bases numbered 6, after V lost 5 bases and J lost 2 bases. CDR3 region: CASSPMREPYEQYF. CDR3 nucleotides: TGTGCCAGCAGTCCAATGCGGGAGCCCTACGAGCAGTACTTC.

As regards this clonotype: A much larger clone is a single base away; this may be a read error. The V call is TRBV9, the J call TRBJ2-2; D perhaps matches TRBD1 (6 bases). CDR1 is SGDLS, CDR2 YYNGEE, per germline. The CDR3 has 16 residues. CDR3 sequence reads: CASSYQGKAVTGELVF. The CDR3 nucleotides read TGTGCCAGCAGTTACCAGGGGAAAGCGGTTACCGGGGAGCTGGTTTTT.

This clonotype was recorded at least ten times. The rearrangement uses TRBV7-6 and TRBJ2-1, with D uncertain. The CDR3 covers 14 residues. In germline, CDR1 is SGHVS, CDR2 FNYEAQ. With 1 base removed from V and 2 bases from J, the gap between germline ends came to 6 bases. In DNA form, the CDR3 reads TGTGCCAGCAGCTTAGGGGCCCCCTACAATGAGCAGTTCTTC. This encodes CASSLGAPYNEQFF.

The chain recombines TRBV7-2 with TRBJ2-3, with D unclear. Deletions cut 4 bases from V and 4 bases from J, with 12 bases between. Germline CDR1 reads SGHTA; CDR2 reads FQGNSA. This CDR3 comprises 14 residues. The CDR3 protein is CASSSPVGADTQYF. CDR3 coding DNA: TGTGCCAGCAGCTCCCCAGTGGGCGCAGATACGCAGTATTTT.

In this sample, this clonotype turned up many times. V gene TRBV5-1 combines with J gene TRBJ2-7; tentatively, D is TRBD1 (5 bases). The CDR3 is 15 amino acids. The V gene lost 6 bases and the J gene lost 2 bases, with 18 bases spanning the gap. Germline CDR1 and CDR2: SGHRS and YFSETQ. CDR3 nucleotide sequence: TGCGCCAGCACACCTACAGGATCCCCGACCTACGAGCAGTACTTC. Its translation is CASTPTGSPTYEQYF.

This clonotype was seen a few times. The chain couples TRBV28 to TRBJ2-1; either TRBD1 or TRBD2 may fit D (5 bases each). Germline assignment: CDR1 MDHEN and CDR2 SYDVKM. The ends were cut back, 7 bases at V and 0 bases at J, with 22 bases in the middle. The CDR3 length is 18 residues. The CDR3 DNA reads as TGTGCCAGCACCGTTTGGGGACGGATCACAAGCTCCTACAATGAGCAGTTCTTC. Its translation: CASTVWGRITSSYNEQFF.

J is TRBJ1-1 and V is TRBV3-1; D gene uncertain. Germline CDR1 LGHDT, CDR2 YNNKEL (reference sequence). The CDR3 consists of 13 residues. The V end was cut by 3 bases, the J end by 1 base, with 6 bases between. Here the CDR3 reads CASSQRQNTEAFF. The CDR3, as DNA: TGTGCCAGCAGCCAGAGACAGAACACTGAAGCTTTCTTT. Full variable domain (missing parts from reference TRBV3-1 and TRBJ1-1): DTAVSQTPKYLVTQMGNDKSIKCEQNLGHDTMYWYKQDSKKFLKIMFSYNNKELIINETVPNRFSPKSPDKAHLNLHINSLELGDSAVYFCASSQRQNTEAFFGQGTRLTVV.

The chain recombines TRBV5-1 with TRBJ2-1; D gene ambiguous. CDR1 is SGHRS and CDR2 is YFSETQ in the germline V gene. The CDR3 covers 15 residues. V lost 4 bases, J lost 5 bases, and 16 bases lay in between. In nucleotides, the CDR3 is TGCGCCAGCAGCCGGAGACCCCCGGGCGACAATGAGCAGTTCTTC. This codes for CASSRRPPGDNEQFF. Together with reference TRBV5-1 and TRBJ2-1, the CDR3 gives the full variable domain: KAGVTQTPRYLIKTRGQQVTLSCSPISGHRSVSWYQQTPGQGLQFLFEYFSETQRNKGNFPGRFSGRQFSNSRSEMNVSTLELGDSALYLCASSRRPPGDNEQFFGPGTRLTVL.

As for this clonotype: With a much larger clone just one base away, this may be a read error. This rearrangement joins TRBV5-4 to TRBJ2-7, with D tentatively TRBD2 (5 bases). This CDR3 is built from 14 residues. Germline-derived CDR1 and CDR2 are SGHNT and YYREEE (reference sequence). CDR3 residues: CASSLDPGLYEQHF. CDR3 in DNA: TGTGCCAGCAGCTTGGACCCGGGATTGTACGAGCAGCACTTC.

The V call is TRBV6-6, the J call TRBJ1-1; 9 nucleotides agree with TRBD1. Germline loops: CDR1 MNHNY, CDR2 SVGAGI (reference sequence). There are 12 residues in the CDR3. The trim removed 5 bases at V and 8 bases at J, leaving 3 bases unmatched. CDR3 sequence (DNA): TGTGCCAGCAGTCCCGGGACAGGGGAAGCTTTCTTT. Its translation is CASSPGTGEAFF.

This sequence joins TRBV2 and TRBJ2-7; no clear D gene. CDR1 and CDR2 from the germline V gene are SNHLY and FYNNEI. The CDR3 length is 14 residues. Trimming shortened V by 3 bases and J by 5 bases, and 14 bases separated the two germline ends. CDR3 nucleotide sequence: TGTGCCAGCAGTGAGTCGGTCCTAACGCACGAGCAGTACTTC. The encoded protein is CASSESVLTHEQYF. The full variable domain, with the rest looked up from reference TRBV2 and TRBJ2-7, is EPEVTQTPSHQVTQMGQEVILRCVPISNHLYFYWYRQILGQKVEFLVSFYNNEISEKSEIFDDQFSVERPDGSNFTLKIRSTKLEDSAMYFCASSESVLTHEQYFGPGTRLTVT.

The rearrangement links TRBV7-7 to TRBJ1-3; TRBD1 matches 7 bases. The germline V gene encodes CDR1 SSHAT and CDR2 FNYEAQ (reference sequence). The ends lost 5 bases at V and 8 bases at J; junction bases unmatched: 6. The CDR3 length is 13 residues. Written as DNA, the CDR3 is TGTGCCAGCAGCGACAGGGTTCTCGACACCATATATTTT. Translated: CASSDRVLDTIYF.

This clonotype was picked up many times. The chain joins TRBV5-1 to TRBJ2-7; 7 nucleotides match TRBD1. CDR3 size: 13 residues. From germline, CDR1 is SGHRS and CDR2 YFSETQ. Trimming at V came to 3 bases and at J to 1 base, leaving 1 base not matched to a gene. The CDR3 nucleotides read TGCGCCAGCAGCTGGGGACAGTCCTACGAGCAGTACTTC. It translates to CASSWGQSYEQYF.

This clonotype has more than one count but fewer than ten. V is TRBV10-3 and J is TRBJ1-1; possibly TRBD1 for D (5 bases). CDR1 is ENHRY, CDR2 SYGVKD, per germline. V lost 6 bases, J lost 4 bases, and 9 bases lay in between. The CDR3 runs to 12 residues. CDR3 in DNA: TGTGCCATCAGCCTAGACAGCACTGAAGCTTTCTTT. Its protein product is CAISLDSTEAFF.